This T cell receptor beta chain was sequenced during a study of blood T cell repertoires in COVID-19. Study as a whole: The analysed material was cDNA or gDNA that came from T cells, B-cell-depleted T cells, or PBMCs.

Recovery meant two consecutive negative NP/OP PCR tests, professional clearance, or resolved symptoms. Measured with immunoSEQ multiplex PCR; TCRdb has only the in-frame clones, and not every one. The sample has approximately 170,000 clones, around 89% seen once. The J segment lost 8 bases and the V segment lost 2 bases, leaving 8 bases of the junction unmatched. The CDR3 has 16 residues. Germline V gene sequence: CDR1 MGHRA, CDR2 YSYEKL. This chain connects TRBV4-1 to TRBJ1-6; 8 nucleotides align to TRBD1. Specimen: PBMCs or T cells enriched from blood (not recorded which). The receptor was isolated from a woman under 30 who had recovered from COVID-19. The CDR3 reads CASSQYPPDRDSPLHF. The CDR3 nucleotides read TGCGCCAGCAGCCAATATCCGCCGGACAGGGATTCACCCCTCCACTTT.